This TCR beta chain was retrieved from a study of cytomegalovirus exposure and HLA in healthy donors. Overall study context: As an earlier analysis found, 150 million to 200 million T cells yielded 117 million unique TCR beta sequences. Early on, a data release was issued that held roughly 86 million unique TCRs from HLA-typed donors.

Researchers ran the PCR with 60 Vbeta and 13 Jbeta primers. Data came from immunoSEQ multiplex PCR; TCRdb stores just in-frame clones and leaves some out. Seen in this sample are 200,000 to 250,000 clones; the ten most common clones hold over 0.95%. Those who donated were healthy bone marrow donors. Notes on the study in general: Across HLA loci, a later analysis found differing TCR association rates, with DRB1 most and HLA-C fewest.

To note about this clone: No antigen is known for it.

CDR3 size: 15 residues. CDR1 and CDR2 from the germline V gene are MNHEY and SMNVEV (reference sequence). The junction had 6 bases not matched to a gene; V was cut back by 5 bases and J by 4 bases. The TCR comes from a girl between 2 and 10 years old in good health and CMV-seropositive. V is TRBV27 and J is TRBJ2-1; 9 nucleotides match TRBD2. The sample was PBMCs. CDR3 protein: CASSPRLADYNEQFF. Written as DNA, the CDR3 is TGTGCCAGCAGTCCCCGACTAGCGGATTACAATGAGCAGTTCTTC.